These T cell receptor beta chains were read from a single sample in a study of tumor-infiltrating lymphocytes in primary liver carcinoma. Each CDR3 protein is one row after TCRdb ran MiXCR on the multiplex PCR reads. The sample records roughly 40,000 distinct CDR3 sequences, approximately 71% being singletons. Sequencing was carried out using tumor-adjacent normal liver tissue. These receptors were obtained from a woman between 25 and 40 years old with primary liver carcinoma and hepatitis B virus infection. Each CDR3 is given with its conserved first and last residue. The order of the fields is J gene, clone size, D gene, V gene, CDR3 DNA, CDR3 protein. A D gene is named only where the DNA matches it firmly. Where a row states a size, it is once, few, many or the class of an expanded clone; other rows omit it.

J: TRBJ2-5
size: -
D: TRBD1
V: TRBV11-2
DNA: TGTGCCAGCGTCACAAGAACAGGGGGCGCGAAAGAGACCCGGTACTTC
CDR3: CASVTRTGGAKETRYF

J: TRBJ1-4
size: -
D: TRBD1
V: TRBV15
DNA: TGTGCCACCAGCATCGAACCCGGGACAGGGCAGGAAAAACTGTTTTTT
CDR3: CATSIEPGTGQEKLFF

J: TRBJ2-7
size: -
D: TRBD2
V: TRBV4-2
DNA: TGTGCCAGCATCCAAGCCGCCGGGCGGGAGTTGTACGAGTGGTACTTC
CDR3: CASIQAAGRELYEWYF

J: TRBJ2-2
size: few
D: TRBD2
V: TRBV20-1
DNA: TGCAGTGCTAGAGTGTCTAGCGGGAAGCACACCGGGGAGCTGTTTTTT
CDR3: CSARVSSGKHTGELFF

J: TRBJ2-1
size: -
D: -
V: TRBV4-2
DNA: TGTGCCAGCAGCCAAGGCCCCATGGCAGCGGGTCAAAATGAGCAGTTCTTC
CDR3: CASSQGPMAAGQNEQFF

J: TRBJ2-1
size: few
D: TRBD2
V: TRBV11-2
DNA: TGTGCAAGCAGCCTCGGGGGGACGTGGAATGAGCAGTATTTC
CDR3: CASSLGGTWNEQYF

J: TRBJ2-1
size: many
D: -
V: TRBV6-4
DNA: TGTGCCAGCAGTGACTCAGGGGGTGCGGGCAATGAGCAGTTCTTC
CDR3: CASSDSGGAGNEQFF

J: TRBJ2-7
size: once
D: -
V: TRBV7-9
DNA: TGTGTCAGCAGCCACAGCTACGAACAGTACTTC
CDR3: CVSSHSYEQYF

J: TRBJ1-1
size: few
D: -
V: TRBV6-5
DNA: TGTGCCAGCAGTTATCAGGGAAGCACTGAAGCTCTCTTT
CDR3: CASSYQGSTEALF

J: TRBJ1-1
size: -
D: -
V: TRBV10-3
DNA: TGTGCTATCAGTACCGGGATAACCATGAACACTGAAGCTTTCTTT
CDR3: CAISTGITMNTEAFF